The next 2 T cell receptor beta chains were all read from a single sample in a study of cytomegalovirus exposure and HLA in healthy donors. Sequencing used immunoSEQ multiplex PCR; TCRdb keeps in-frame clones, though not all of them. The repertoire consists of around 260,000 clones, with about 90% occurring once and the leading ten covering approximately 3.1%. The sequencing input was PBMCs. The receptors stem from a young woman in good health and CMV-seronegative.

The chain carries TRBV25-1 and TRBJ2-5; no clear D. V gave up 4 bases and J gave up 2 bases, with 11 bases separating them. Germline values: CDR1 MGHDK, CDR2 SYGVNS. The CDR3 totals 14 residues. CDR3 loop: CASSGLVSQETQYF. CDR3 in DNA: TGTGCCAGCAGTGGATTAGTATCTCAAGAGACCCAGTACTTC.

This rearrangement joins TRBV7-8 to TRBJ2-1, with D hard to call. The ends were cut back, 2 bases at V and 4 bases at J, with 12 bases in the middle. CDR1 and CDR2 (germline): SGHVS, FQNEAQ. CDR3 length: 15 amino acids. The CDR3 reads CASSLMSGLYNEQFF. The CDR3 coding sequence is TGTGCCAGCAGCTTAATGTCGGGTCTGTACAATGAGCAGTTCTTC. Based on the CDR3 plus reference TRBV7-8 and TRBJ2-1, the full variable domain is GAGVSQSPRYKVAKRGQDVALRCDPISGHVSLFWYQQALGQGPEFLTYFQNEAQLDKSGLPSDRFFAERPEGSVSTLKIQRTQQEDSAVYLCASSLMSGLYNEQFFGPGTRLTVL.